Below, one TCR beta chain is given with its context. Its specificity is not known. Germline lookup yields CDR1 MNHNY and CDR2 SVGAGI (reference sequence). V was pared by 6 bases and J by 1 base, with 15 bases between. The CDR3 consists of 15 residues. The deep-level immunoSEQ assay was used. TCRdb keeps only in-frame clones here, not all; method: immunoSEQ multiplex PCR. The repertoire holds approximately 2.5 million clones, with 93% as singletons. The data were taken from a study of shared clonotypes between healthy human individuals. Study at large: A donor's plate count was three for CD4 naive and three for CD4 memory; CD8 naive had two and CD8 memory one.

Findings of the study overall: Researchers found naive subsets generally carried larger estimated richness than memory subsets. Sampling covered nothing but blood. Tissue TCR repertoires likely differ from those found in blood.

This TCR was recovered from a man aged 18-30 years in good health. Some clones in this sample may be carry-over from other donors' samples. The chain joins TRBV6-6 to TRBJ1-1; D perhaps matches TRBD1 (5 bases). Sequencing was done on a sample of naive CD4+ T cells from PBMCs. Subset of the sample: CD45RA+ positively selected. The CDR3 nucleotides read TGTGCCAGCAGAAATCCCGGGACCCCGAACACTGAAGCTTTCTTT. This sequence encodes CASRNPGTPNTEAFF.